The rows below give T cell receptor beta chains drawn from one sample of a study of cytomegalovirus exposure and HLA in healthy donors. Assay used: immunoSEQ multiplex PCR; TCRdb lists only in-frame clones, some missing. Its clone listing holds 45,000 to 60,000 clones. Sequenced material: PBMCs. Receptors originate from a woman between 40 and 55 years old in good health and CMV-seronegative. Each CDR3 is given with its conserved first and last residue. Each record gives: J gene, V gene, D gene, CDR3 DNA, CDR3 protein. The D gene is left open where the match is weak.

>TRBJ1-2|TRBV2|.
TGTGCCAGCAGTGAATTCCCGGGCGGGGGGACTAACTATGGCTACACCTTC
CASSEFPGGGTNYGYTF
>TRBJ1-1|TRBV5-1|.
TGCGCCAGCAGGCCCGGACAGCCGTCGGACACTGAAGCTTTCTTT
CASRPGQPSDTEAFF
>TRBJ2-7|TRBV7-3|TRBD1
TGTGCCAGCAGCCCTGGACAGGGACGCGAGCAGTACTTC
CASSPGQGREQYF
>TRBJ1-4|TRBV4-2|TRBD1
TGTGCCAGCAGCCAGGATGTGGTGACAGGGGGGGAAAAACTGTTTTTT
CASSQDVVTGGEKLFF
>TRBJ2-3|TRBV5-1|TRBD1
TGCGCCAGCAGCCGGGGACAGGATGCAGGTACGCAGTATTTT
CASSRGQDAGTQYF
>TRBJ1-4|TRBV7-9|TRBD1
TGTGCCAGCAGCTCCCGGACAGGGAATGTCGAAAAACTGTTTTTT
CASSSRTGNVEKLFF
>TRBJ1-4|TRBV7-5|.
TGTGCCAGAAGTGACGTCACGAGTCTCCTAGTCGACAATGAAAAACTGTTTTTT
CARSDVTSLLVDNEKLFF
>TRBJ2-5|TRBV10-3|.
TGTGCCATCGGGGCCCATGATGCCCAGTACTTC
CAIGAHDAQYF
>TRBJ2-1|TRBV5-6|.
TGTGCCAGCAGTCGTACGGGTCAGTCAGCGTACAATGAGCAGTTCTTC
CASSRTGQSAYNEQFF
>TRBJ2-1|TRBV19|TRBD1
TGTGCCAGTAGAAAGGGACAGGGAGGGGATGAGCAGTTCTTC
CASRKGQGGDEQFF
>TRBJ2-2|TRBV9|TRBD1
TGTGCCAGCAGCGCGTCCGGGACAGGGACCGGGGAGCTGTTTTTT
CASSASGTGTGELFF
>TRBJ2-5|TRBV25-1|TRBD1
TGTGCCAGCAGTGAATACGCAGGGGGACGGGAGACCCAGTACTTC
CASSEYAGGRETQYF
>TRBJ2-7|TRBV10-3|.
TGTGCCATCAGTGAGTCCCCCAGGGGCCATTACTACGAGCAGTACTTC
CAISESPRGHYYEQYF
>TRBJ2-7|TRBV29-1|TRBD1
TGCAGCGGTGGGACAGGGGCCTACGAGCAGTACTTC
CSGGTGAYEQYF
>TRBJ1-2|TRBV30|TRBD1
TGTGCCTGGAGTGTTCAGGGGGCTAATGGCTACACCTTC
CAWSVQGANGYTF
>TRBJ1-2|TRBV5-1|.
TGCGCCAGCAGCTTGGTCGGGGGGGGCTACACCTTC
CASSLVGGGYTF
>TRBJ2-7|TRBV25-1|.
TGTGCCAGCAGTCTGGGGCATTACGAGCAGTACTTC
CASSLGHYEQYF
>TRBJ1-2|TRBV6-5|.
TGTGCCAGCAGTTACGGCAGGGGTGATGGCTACACCTTC
CASSYGRGDGYTF
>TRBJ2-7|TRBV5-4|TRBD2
TGTGCCAGCAGCAAAGGACTAGCTCAGCAGTACTTC
CASSKGLAQQYF
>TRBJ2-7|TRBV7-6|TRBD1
TGTGCCAGCAGCTTAGGCAGGGGGAAGTCCGAGCAGTACTTC
CASSLGRGKSEQYF
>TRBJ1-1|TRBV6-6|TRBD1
TGTGCCAGCAGTCGGGACAGGGGAGGTACTGAAGCTTTCTTT
CASSRDRGGTEAFF
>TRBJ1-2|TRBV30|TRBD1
TGTGCCTGGAGCTGGGGCAGGGGGCTCTACGGCTACACCTTC
CAWSWGRGLYGYTF
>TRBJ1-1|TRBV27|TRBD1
TGTGCCAGCAGTTTCAACCAGGCGGGGACAGGGGGAATTGAAGCTTTCTTT
CASSFNQAGTGGIEAFF
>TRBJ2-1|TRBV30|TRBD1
TGTGCCTGGGTGAGGACAGGAAGCTACAATGAGCAGTTCTTC
CAWVRTGSYNEQFF
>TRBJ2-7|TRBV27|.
TGTGCCAGCGCCGACAGCTCCTACGAGCAGTACTTC
CASADSSYEQYF
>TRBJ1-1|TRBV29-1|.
TGCAGCGTTGAGGAGTCGGCGAACACTGAAGCTTTCTTT
CSVEESANTEAFF
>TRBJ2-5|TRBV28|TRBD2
TGTGCCAGCAAAAAGGGAGGGAAAGAGACCCAGTACTTC
CASKKGGKETQYF
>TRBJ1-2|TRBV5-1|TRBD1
TGCGCCAGCAGCCCGACGGGACAGGGAGATTATGGCTACACCTTC
CASSPTGQGDYGYTF
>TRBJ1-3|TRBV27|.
TGTGCCAGCAGGCGACGGGGGGTGGATGGAAACACCATATATTTT
CASRRRGVDGNTIYF
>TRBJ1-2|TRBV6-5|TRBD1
TGTGCCAGCAGACGGACAGGGGTGGTCTATGGCTACACCTTC
CASRRTGVVYGYTF
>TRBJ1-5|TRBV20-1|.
TGCAGTGCTAGCCAGGGACAGCCCCAGCATTTT
CSASQGQPQHF
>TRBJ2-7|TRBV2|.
TGTGCCAGCAAGCCTGGTCCGACCTCTGACAGCGAGCAGTACTTC
CASKPGPTSDSEQYF
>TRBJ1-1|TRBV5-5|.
TGTGCCAGCAGCTTACTCAGGGGGAACACTGAAGCTTTCTTT
CASSLLRGNTEAFF
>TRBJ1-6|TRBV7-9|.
TGTGCCAGCAGCTTAACCGGGGGGCCTCTCTATAATTCACCCCTCCACTTT
CASSLTGGPLYNSPLHF
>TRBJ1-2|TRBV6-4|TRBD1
TGTGCCAGCAGTGCCGGGACAGGCGGCGGCTACACCTTC
CASSAGTGGGYTF
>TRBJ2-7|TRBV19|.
TGTGCCAGTAGTATCGGGGTTCGGTACGAGCAGTACTTC
CASSIGVRYEQYF
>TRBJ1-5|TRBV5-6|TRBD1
TGTGCCAGCAGCCAAACAGGGGGCGGGGGTCAGCCCCAGCATTTT
CASSQTGGGGQPQHF
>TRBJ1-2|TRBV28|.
TGTGCCACCCAAGACAGCCTCGGGGGCTACACCTTC
CATQDSLGGYTF
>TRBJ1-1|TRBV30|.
TGTGCCTGGAGTGTACCGGGGAAGAACACTGAAGCTTTCTTT
CAWSVPGKNTEAFF
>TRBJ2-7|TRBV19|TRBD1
TGTGCCAGTAGTATCAAGGGACAGGGGGCCTACGAGCAGTACTTC
CASSIKGQGAYEQYF
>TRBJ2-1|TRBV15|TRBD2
TGTGCCACCAGCGGTCCCATGAGGACTAGCGGAAACAATGAGCAGTTCTTC
CATSGPMRTSGNNEQFF
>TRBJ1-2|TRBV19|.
TGTGCCAGTAGTATGGGGACTCAAAACTATGGCTACACCTTC
CASSMGTQNYGYTF
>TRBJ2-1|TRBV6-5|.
TGTGCCAGCAGTTACGGCCCGGGATCCTCCTACAATGAGCAGTTCTTC
CASSYGPGSSYNEQFF
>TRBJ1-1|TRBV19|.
TGTGCCAGTAGTATTAGTGGGAACACTGAAGCTTTCTTT
CASSISGNTEAFF
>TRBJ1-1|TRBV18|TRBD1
TGTGCCAGCTCACCACGCGCTAGACAGGGGGGCATGAACACTGAAGCTTTCTTT
CASSPRARQGGMNTEAFF
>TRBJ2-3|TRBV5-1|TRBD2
TGCGCCAGCAGCGATGGACTAGCGGGAGTAGGAGATACGCAGTATTTT
CASSDGLAGVGDTQYF
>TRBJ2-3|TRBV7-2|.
TGTGCCAGCAGCTTAGTTGGGGGGGACAACACGCAGTATTTT
CASSLVGGDNTQYF
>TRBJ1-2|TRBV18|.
TGTGCCAGCTCACCAGGGCCCGACTATGGCTACACCTTC
CASSPGPDYGYTF
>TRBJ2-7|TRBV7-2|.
TGTGCCAGCAGCTTAGGTTGGCTAGCGACCTTC
CASSLGWLATF
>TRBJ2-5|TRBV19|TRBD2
TGTGCCAGTAGTAAACTAGCGGGAGGGGGAGAGACCCAGTACTTC
CASSKLAGGGETQYF
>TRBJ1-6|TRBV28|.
TGTGCCAGCAGTTTATACCCGGCGGCTGAGGGTAATTCACCCCTCCACTTT
CASSLYPAAEGNSPLHF
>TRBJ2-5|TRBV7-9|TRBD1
TGTGCCAGCAGCGGGACAGGCTTTCAAGAGACCCAGTACTTC
CASSGTGFQETQYF
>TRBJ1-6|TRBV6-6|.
TGTGCCAGCAGTTATGGGGGGGTGAATTCACCCCTCCACTTT
CASSYGGVNSPLHF
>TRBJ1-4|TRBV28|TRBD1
TGTGCCAGCAGCACGGGACAGCTTAATGAAAAACTGTTTTTT
CASSTGQLNEKLFF
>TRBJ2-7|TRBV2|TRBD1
TGTGCCATCGCCGGGACAGGGGTCGGGGCCTACGAGCAGTACTTC
CAIAGTGVGAYEQYF